This T cell receptor (beta chain) was identified during a study of blood T cell repertoires in COVID-19. Across the whole study: Samples representing acute and convalescent COVID-19 were sourced from the United States, Italy and Spain. From T cells, B-cell-depleted T cells, or PBMCs came the material, which was cDNA or gDNA.

Original data processing: Scientists estimated how many nucleated cells there were by amplifying reference gene primers. Data came from immunoSEQ multiplex PCR; TCRdb stores just in-frame clones and leaves some out. Clonal size and the V and J genes are those of that table, whereas D and trimming came from the DNA. The table has roughly 57,000 clones, around 79% seen once. Sequencing used peripheral blood. This TCR derives from a man in his 60s with acute or convalescent COVID-19.

The CDR3 DNA sequence: TGTGCCAGCACCCAGGGGGATAGGGGCTATGGCTACACCTTC. Translated, it gives CASTQGDRGYGYTF. This chain connects TRBV7-8 to TRBJ1-2; TRBD1 matches at 7 bases. Germline lookup yields CDR1 SGHVS and CDR2 FQNEAQ. Trimming removed 7 bases from V and 4 bases from J; junction bases left unmatched: 9. The CDR3 is made up of 14 amino acids.